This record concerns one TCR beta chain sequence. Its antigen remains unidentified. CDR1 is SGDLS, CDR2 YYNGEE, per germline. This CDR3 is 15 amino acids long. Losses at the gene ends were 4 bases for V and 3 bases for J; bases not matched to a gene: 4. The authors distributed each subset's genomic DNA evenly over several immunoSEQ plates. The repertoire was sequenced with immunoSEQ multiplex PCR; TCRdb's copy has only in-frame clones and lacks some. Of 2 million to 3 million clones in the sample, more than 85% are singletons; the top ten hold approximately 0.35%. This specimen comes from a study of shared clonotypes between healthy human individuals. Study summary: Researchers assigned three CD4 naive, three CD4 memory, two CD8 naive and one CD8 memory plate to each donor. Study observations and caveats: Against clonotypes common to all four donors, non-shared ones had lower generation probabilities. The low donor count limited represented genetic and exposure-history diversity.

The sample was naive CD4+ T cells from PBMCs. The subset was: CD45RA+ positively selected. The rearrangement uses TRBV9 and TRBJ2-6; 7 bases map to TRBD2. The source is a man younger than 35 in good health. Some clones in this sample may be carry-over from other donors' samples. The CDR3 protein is CASSSGRDGANVLTF. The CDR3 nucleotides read TGTGCCAGCAGCTCTGGGAGGGATGGGGCCAACGTCCTGACTTTC.